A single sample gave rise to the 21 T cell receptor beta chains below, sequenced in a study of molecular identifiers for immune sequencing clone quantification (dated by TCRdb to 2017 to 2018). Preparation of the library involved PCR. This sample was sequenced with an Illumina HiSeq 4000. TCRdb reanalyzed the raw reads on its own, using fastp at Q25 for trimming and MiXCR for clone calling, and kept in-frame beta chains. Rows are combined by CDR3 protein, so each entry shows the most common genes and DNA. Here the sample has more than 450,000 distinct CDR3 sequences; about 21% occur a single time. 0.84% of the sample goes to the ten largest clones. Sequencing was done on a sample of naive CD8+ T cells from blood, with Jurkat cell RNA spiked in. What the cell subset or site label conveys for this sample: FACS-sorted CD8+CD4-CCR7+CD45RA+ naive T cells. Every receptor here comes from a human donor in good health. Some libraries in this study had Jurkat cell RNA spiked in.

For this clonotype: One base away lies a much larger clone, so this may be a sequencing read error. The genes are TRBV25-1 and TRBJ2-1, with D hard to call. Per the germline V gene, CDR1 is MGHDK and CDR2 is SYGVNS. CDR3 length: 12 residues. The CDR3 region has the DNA TGTGCCAACAGTCCCCCGGGCAATGAGCAGTTCTTC. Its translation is CANSPPGNEQFF.

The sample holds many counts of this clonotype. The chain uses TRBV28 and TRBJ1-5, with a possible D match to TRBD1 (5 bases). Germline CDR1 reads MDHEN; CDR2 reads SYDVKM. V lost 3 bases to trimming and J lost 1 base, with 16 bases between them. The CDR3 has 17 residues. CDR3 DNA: TGTGCCAGCAGTTTCCGGGGGACTATGGGGAGCAATCAGCCCCAGCATTTT. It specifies CASSFRGTMGSNQPQHF.

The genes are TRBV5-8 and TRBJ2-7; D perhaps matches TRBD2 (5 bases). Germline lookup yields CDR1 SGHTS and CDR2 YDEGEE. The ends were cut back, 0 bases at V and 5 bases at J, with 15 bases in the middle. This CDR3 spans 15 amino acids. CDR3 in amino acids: CASSLAPPLANEQYF. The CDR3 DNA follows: TGTGCCAGCAGCTTGGCCCCGCCGCTAGCCAACGAGCAGTACTTC. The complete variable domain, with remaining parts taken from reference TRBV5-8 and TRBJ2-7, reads EAGVTQSPTHLIKTRGQQATLRCSPISGHTSVYWYQQALGLGLQFLLWYDEGEERNRGNFPPRFSGRQFPNYSSELNVNALELEDSALYLCASSLAPPLANEQYFGPGTRLTVT.

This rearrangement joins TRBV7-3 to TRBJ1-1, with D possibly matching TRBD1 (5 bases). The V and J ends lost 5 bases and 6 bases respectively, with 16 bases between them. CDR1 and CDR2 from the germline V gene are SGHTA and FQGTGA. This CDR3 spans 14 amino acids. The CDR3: CASSPDRVSPEAFF. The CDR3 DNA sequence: TGTGCCAGCAGCCCCGACAGAGTGTCCCCTGAAGCTTTCTTT.

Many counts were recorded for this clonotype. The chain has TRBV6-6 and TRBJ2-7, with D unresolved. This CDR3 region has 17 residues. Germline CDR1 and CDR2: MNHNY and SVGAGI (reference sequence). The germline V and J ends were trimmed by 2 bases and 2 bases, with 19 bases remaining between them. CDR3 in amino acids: CASSYTRTDVLTYEQYF. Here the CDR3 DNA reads TGTGCCAGCAGTTACACCCGGACGGACGTGTTAACCTACGAGCAGTACTTC.

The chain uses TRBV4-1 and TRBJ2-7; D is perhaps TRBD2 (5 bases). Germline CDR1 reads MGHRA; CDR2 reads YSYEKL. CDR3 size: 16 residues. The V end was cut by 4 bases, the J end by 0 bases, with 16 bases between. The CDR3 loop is CASSRSDLTSSYEQYF. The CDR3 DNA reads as TGCGCCAGCAGCCGATCGGACTTGACGAGCTCCTACGAGCAGTACTTC.

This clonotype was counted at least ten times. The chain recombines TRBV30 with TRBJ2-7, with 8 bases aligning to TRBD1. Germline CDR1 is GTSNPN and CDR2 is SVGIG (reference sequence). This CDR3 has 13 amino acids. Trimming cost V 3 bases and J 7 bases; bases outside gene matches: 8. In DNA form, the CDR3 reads TGTGCCTGGAGCATAGGACAGGGTCCTGAGCAGTACTTC. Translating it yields CAWSIGQGPEQYF.

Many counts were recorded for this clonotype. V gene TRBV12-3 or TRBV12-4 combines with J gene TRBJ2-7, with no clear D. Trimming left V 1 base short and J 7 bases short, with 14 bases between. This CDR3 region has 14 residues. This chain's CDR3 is CASSLGIGPWEQYF. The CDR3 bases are TGTGCCAGCAGTTTAGGGATCGGCCCATGGGAGCAGTACTTC.

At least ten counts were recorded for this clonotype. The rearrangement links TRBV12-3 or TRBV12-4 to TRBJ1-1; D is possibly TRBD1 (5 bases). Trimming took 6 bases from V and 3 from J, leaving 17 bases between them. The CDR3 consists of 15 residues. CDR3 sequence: CASSPTQGSDTEAFF. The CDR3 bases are TGTGCCAGCAGCCCTACTCAGGGTTCGGACACTGAAGCTTTCTTT.

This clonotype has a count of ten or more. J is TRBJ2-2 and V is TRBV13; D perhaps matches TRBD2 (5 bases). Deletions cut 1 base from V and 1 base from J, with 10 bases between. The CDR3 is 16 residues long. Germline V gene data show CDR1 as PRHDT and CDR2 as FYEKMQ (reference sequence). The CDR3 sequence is CASSLVPAGNTGELFF. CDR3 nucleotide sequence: TGTGCCAGCAGCTTAGTCCCTGCGGGGAACACCGGGGAGCTGTTTTTT.

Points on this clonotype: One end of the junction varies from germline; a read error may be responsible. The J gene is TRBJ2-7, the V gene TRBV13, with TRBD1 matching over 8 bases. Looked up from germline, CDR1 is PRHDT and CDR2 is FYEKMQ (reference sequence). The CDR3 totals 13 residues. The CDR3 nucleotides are TGTGCCAGCAGCCCCAGGGGGCGCGACGAGCAGTACTTT. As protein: CASSPRGRDEQYF.

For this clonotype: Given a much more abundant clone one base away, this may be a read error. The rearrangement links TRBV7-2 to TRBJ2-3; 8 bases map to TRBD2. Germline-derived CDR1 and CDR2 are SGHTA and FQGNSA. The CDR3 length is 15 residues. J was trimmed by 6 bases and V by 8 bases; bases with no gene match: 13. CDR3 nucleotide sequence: TGTGCCAGCGGCCCGGGACTAGTCTCATGGGATACGCAGTATTTT. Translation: CASGPGLVSWDTQYF.

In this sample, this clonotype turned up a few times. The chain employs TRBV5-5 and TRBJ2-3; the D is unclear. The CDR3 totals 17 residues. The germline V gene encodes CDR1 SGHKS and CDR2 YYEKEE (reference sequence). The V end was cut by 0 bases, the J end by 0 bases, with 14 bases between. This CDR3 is CASSLAPPVGSTDTQYF. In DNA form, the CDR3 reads TGTGCCAGCAGCTTGGCCCCCCCCGTAGGTAGCACAGATACGCAGTATTTT.

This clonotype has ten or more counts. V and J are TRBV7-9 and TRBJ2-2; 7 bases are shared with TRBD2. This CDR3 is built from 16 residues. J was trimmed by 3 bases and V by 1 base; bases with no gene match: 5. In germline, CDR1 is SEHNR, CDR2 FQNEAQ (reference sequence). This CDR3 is CASSLVAGVDTGELFF. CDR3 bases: TGTGCCAGCAGCTTAGTGGCGGGAGTAGACACCGGGGAGCTGTTTTTT.

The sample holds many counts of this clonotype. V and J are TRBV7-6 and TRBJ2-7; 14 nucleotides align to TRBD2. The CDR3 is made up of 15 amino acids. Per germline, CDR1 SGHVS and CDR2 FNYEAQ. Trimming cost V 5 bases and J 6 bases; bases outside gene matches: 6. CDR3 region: CASSTGLAGGAEQYF. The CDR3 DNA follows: TGTGCCAGCAGCACAGGACTAGCGGGGGGTGCCGAGCAGTACTTC. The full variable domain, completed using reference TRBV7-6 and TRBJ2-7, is GAGVSQSPRYKVTKRGQDVALRCDPISGHVSLYWYRQALGQGPEFLTYFNYEAQQDKSGLPNDRFSAERPEGSISTLTIQRTEQRDSAMYRCASSTGLAGGAEQYFGPGTRLTVT.

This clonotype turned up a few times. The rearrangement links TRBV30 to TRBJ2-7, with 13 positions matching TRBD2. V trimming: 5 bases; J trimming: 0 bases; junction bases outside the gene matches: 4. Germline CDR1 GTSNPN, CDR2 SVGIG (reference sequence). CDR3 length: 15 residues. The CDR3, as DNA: TGTGCCTGGGAGACTAGCGGGGGGCTCTCCTACGAGCAGTACTTC. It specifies CAWETSGGLSYEQYF.

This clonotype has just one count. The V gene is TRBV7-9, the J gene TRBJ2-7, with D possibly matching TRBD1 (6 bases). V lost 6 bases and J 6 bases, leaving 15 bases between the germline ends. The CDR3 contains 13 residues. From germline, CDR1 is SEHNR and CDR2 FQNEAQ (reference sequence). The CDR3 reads CASRRTESCEQYF. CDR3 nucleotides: TGTGCCAGCAGGAGGACAGAAAGCTGCGAGCAGTACTTC.

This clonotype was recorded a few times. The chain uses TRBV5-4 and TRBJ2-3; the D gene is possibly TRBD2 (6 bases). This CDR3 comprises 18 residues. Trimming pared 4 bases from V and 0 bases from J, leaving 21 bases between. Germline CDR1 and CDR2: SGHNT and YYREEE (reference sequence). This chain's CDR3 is CASSRLAVSGFSTDTQYF. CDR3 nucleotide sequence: TGTGCCAGCAGCCGTCTTGCGGTTAGCGGATTCAGCACAGATACGCAGTATTTT.

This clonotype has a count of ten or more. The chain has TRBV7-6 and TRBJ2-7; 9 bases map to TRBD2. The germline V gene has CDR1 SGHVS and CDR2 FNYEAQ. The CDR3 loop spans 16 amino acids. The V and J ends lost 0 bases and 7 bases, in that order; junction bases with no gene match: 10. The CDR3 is CASSLASVSGSAEQYF. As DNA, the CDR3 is TGTGCCAGCAGCTTAGCATCCGTTAGCGGGAGCGCGGAGCAGTACTTC.

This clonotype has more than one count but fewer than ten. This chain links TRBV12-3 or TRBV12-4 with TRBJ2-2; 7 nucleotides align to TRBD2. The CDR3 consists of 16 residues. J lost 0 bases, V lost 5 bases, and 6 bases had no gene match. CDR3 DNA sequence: TGTGCCAGCAGTCAGAAGACTAGCCCGAACACCGGGGAGCTGTTTTTT. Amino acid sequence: CASSQKTSPNTGELFF.

This CDR3 reads CASSPFGLSEQYF. DNA for the CDR3: TGTGCCAGCAGTCCATTCGGACTATCGGAGCAGTACTTC. V is TRBV27 and J is TRBJ2-7; possibly TRBD2 for D (6 bases). In germline, CDR1 is MNHEY, CDR2 SMNVEV (reference sequence). This CDR3 is 13 amino acids long. The V end was cut by 5 bases, the J end by 7 bases, with 15 bases between.